This entry lists 21 T cell receptor beta chains sequenced from one sample in a study of cytomegalovirus exposure and HLA in healthy donors. Only in-frame clones appear in the TCRdb table, and some are missing; sequencing was by immunoSEQ multiplex PCR. Found here are 150,000 to 200,000 clones, over 65% of them singletons; the top ten hold around 6.7%. Specimen: PBMCs. The receptor source for this set is a man between 18 and 29 years old in good health and CMV-seropositive.

This rearrangement joins TRBV27 to TRBJ2-1, with a possible D match to TRBD2 (6 bases). CDR3 length: 12 amino acids. V lost 5 bases and J lost 10, with 12 bases in between. The germline gives CDR1 MNHEY, CDR2 SMNVEV (reference sequence). CDR3 bases: TGTGCCAGCAGTCCCCGGAGGGGCGAGCAGTTCTTC. Translated: CASSPRRGEQFF.

The gene calls are TRBV7-9 and TRBJ1-1, with D hard to call. In germline, CDR1 is SEHNR, CDR2 FQNEAQ (reference sequence). Trimming left V 2 bases short and J 6 bases short, with 10 bases between. The CDR3 length is 13 residues. The CDR3 DNA reads as TGTGCCAGCAGCTTAATGGGAGCGGCTGAAGCTTTCTTT. This sequence encodes CASSLMGAAEAFF.

In DNA form, the CDR3 reads TGTGCCAGCAGTCAACAGGGAAGCAATCAGCCCCAGCATTTT. Its protein is CASSQQGSNQPQHF. The chain combines TRBV11-2 with TRBJ1-5; D is possibly TRBD1 (6 bases). CDR3 length equals 14 residues. V gave up 6 bases and J gave up 1 base, with 10 bases separating them. Germline-derived CDR1 and CDR2 are SGHAT and FQNNGV.

The chain couples TRBV6-5 to TRBJ2-7, with 11 bases lining up with TRBD1. Germline V lookup: CDR1 MNHEY, CDR2 SVGAGI. This CDR3 spans 15 amino acids. V was pared by 2 bases and J by 4 bases, with 4 bases of the junction left unmatched. The CDR3 DNA reads TGTGCCAGCAGTTACCCCGGGACAGGGGGTTACGAGCAGTACTTC. Amino acids: CASSYPGTGGYEQYF.

The genes are TRBV30 and TRBJ1-5; TRBD1 might be the D (5 bases). Trimming left V 2 bases short and J 2 bases short, with 10 bases between. The germline V gene has CDR1 GTSNPN and CDR2 SVGIG (reference sequence). This CDR3 spans 14 amino acids. The CDR3 nucleotides read TGTGCCTGGAGTCGTACAGGAGGCAATCAGCCCCAGCATTTT. Its protein product is CAWSRTGGNQPQHF.

This chain connects TRBV30 to TRBJ2-7, with 8 positions matching TRBD1. This CDR3 contains 15 residues. Germline loops: CDR1 GTSNPN, CDR2 SVGIG (reference sequence). After removal of 2 bases from V and 5 bases from J, the junction contained 11 bases not matched to a gene. The CDR3 nucleotides read TGTGCCTGGAGTCGGGGAGGACAGGGCGGCGACGAGCAGTACTTC. It is translated as CAWSRGGQGGDEQYF.

The chain joins TRBV30 to TRBJ1-5; 9 nucleotides match TRBD1. Germline V gene sequence: CDR1 GTSNPN, CDR2 SVGIG (reference sequence). The CDR3 loop spans 17 amino acids. J lost 1 base, V lost 1 base, and 8 bases had no gene match. CDR3 loop: CAWSEGTGHLSNQPQHF. The CDR3 region has the DNA TGTGCCTGGAGTGAGGGGACAGGGCATTTAAGCAATCAGCCCCAGCATTTT.

The chain is built from TRBV7-2 and TRBJ2-1; 7 positions agree with TRBD1. The V gene's germline CDR1 is SGHTA and CDR2 FQGNSA. The CDR3 has 15 residues. J lost 5 bases, V lost 5 bases, and 9 bases had no gene match. Written as DNA, the CDR3 is TGTGCCAGCAGCACACGACAGGGTTTTCACAATGAGCAGTTCTTC. This gives the protein CASSTRQGFHNEQFF.

This chain connects TRBV7-2 to TRBJ2-5, with D possibly TRBD2 on 5 matching bases. Trimming cost V 4 bases and J 1 base, with 16 bases left between them. Germline V gene sequence: CDR1 SGHTA, CDR2 FQGNSA. The CDR3 extends over 16 amino acids. As DNA, the CDR3 is TGTGCCAGCAGCTCCCCTTTGACTACCTTCCAAGAGACCCAGTACTTC. It codes for CASSSPLTTFQETQYF.

A word on this clone: One end of the junction fails to match germline, which may point to a read error. V and J are TRBV28 and TRBJ2-5; maybe TRBD2 (7 bases). The CDR3 covers 14 residues. Germline CDR1 reads MDHEN; CDR2 reads SYDVKM. DNA for the CDR3: TGTGCCAGCAGGGAGGGGGGGCGGCAAGGGACCCAGTACTTC. It yields the protein CASREGGRQGTQYF.

The chain recombines TRBV4-1 with TRBJ2-2; 9 positions agree with TRBD2. The V and J ends lost 0 bases and 4 bases, in that order; junction bases with no gene match: 9. CDR3 length: 18 residues. Per the germline V gene, CDR1 is MGHRA and CDR2 is YSYEKL. This CDR3 is CASSQEASGAWATGELFF. The CDR3, as DNA: TGCGCCAGCAGCCAAGAGGCTAGCGGGGCATGGGCCACCGGGGAGCTGTTTTTT.

In DNA form, the CDR3 reads TGTGCCAGCACCGCGGGGGGAGGGCTAGGGAATGAGCAGTTCTTC. Protein product: CASTAGGGLGNEQFF. The genes are TRBV9 and TRBJ2-1; TRBD2 matches at 8 bases. There are 15 residues in the CDR3. Germline V gene data show CDR1 as SGDLS and CDR2 as YYNGEE. V dropped 6 bases and J dropped 7; count of bases not matched to a gene: 12.

The rearrangement joins TRBV19 to TRBJ2-7, with 11 positions matching TRBD2. Germline values: CDR1 LNHDA, CDR2 SQIVND (reference sequence). Trimming cost V 4 bases and J 1 base; bases outside gene matches: 3. The CDR3 spans 15 residues. CDR3 sequence (DNA): TGTGCCAGTAGTACTACTAGCGGGAGTTCCTACGAGCAGTACTTC. Translating gives CASSTTSGSSYEQYF. The variable domain in full, completed from reference TRBV19 and TRBJ2-7, reads DGGITQSPKYLFRKEGQNVTLSCEQNLNHDAMYWYRQDPGQGLRLIYYSQIVNDFQKGDIAEGYSVSREKKESFPLTVTSAQKNPTAFYLCASSTTSGSSYEQYFGPGTRLTVT.

The gene calls are TRBV5-6 and TRBJ2-5; 8 bases fit TRBD1. Germline assignment: CDR1 SGHDT and CDR2 YYEEEE. Trimming removed 2 bases from V and 6 bases from J; junction bases left unmatched: 6. CDR3 length equals 14 residues. As DNA, the CDR3 is TGTGCCAGCAGCTTTCCAGGGGGCGGGAAGACCCAGTACTTC. This codes for CASSFPGGGKTQYF.

This chain links TRBV28 with TRBJ2-7; 7 bases agree with TRBD2. CDR3 length: 14 residues. V lost 3 bases to trimming and J lost 1 base; unmatched junction nucleotides: 3. Germline CDR1 and CDR2: MDHEN and SYDVKM. The CDR3 nucleotides read TGTGCCAGCAGTTTTAGCGGGCCGTCCTACGAGCAGTACTTC. Translating gives CASSFSGPSYEQYF.

This clone was recorded a few times. The V gene is TRBV2, the J gene TRBJ1-1, with 7 bases lining up with TRBD1. Germline CDR1 SNHLY, CDR2 FYNNEI. The CDR3 consists of 13 residues. The J segment lost 2 bases and the V segment lost 6 bases, leaving 3 bases of the junction unmatched. In DNA form, the CDR3 reads TGTGCCAGCAGGAGACAGGGAAACACTGAAGCTTTCTTT. Protein: CASRRQGNTEAFF.

This clone was seen a few times. V is TRBV9 and J is TRBJ1-3; perhaps TRBD1 as D (5 bases). Germline V CDR1 and CDR2: SGDLS, YYNGEE. V was trimmed by 2 bases and J by 0 bases, leaving 15 bases between them. CDR3 length: 17 residues. CDR3 bases: TGTGCCAGCAGCGTGGGGCAGGGCGGGGGCTCTGGAAACACCATATATTTT. This codes for CASSVGQGGGSGNTIYF.

V is TRBV19 and J is TRBJ1-1; TRBD1 agrees at 8 bases. The CDR3 length is 14 residues. Per the germline V gene, CDR1 is LNHDA and CDR2 is SQIVND (reference sequence). The ends lost 4 bases at V and 1 base at J; junction bases unmatched: 2. CDR3 DNA: TGTGCCAGTAGTAGGGGACAGGAGAACACTGAAGCTTTCTTT. As protein: CASSRGQENTEAFF.

The J gene is TRBJ2-7, the V gene TRBV7-6; TRBD1 is a possible D gene (5 bases). Germline V CDR1 and CDR2: SGHVS, FNYEAQ. V lost 7 bases and J 7 bases, leaving 14 bases between the germline ends. There are 12 residues in the CDR3. CDR3 sequence: CASTQGTGEQYF. The CDR3 coding sequence is TGTGCCAGCACCCAGGGTACTGGGGAGCAGTACTTC.

The chain links TRBV6-1 to TRBJ1-2, with a tentative D call TRBD1 (5 bases). Trimming removed 4 bases at V and 3 bases at J, with 9 bases between. Germline assignment: CDR1 MNHNS and CDR2 SASEGT. The CDR3 length is 13 residues. CDR3: CASSGQLYYGYTF. DNA for the CDR3: TGTGCCAGCAGTGGACAGCTCTACTATGGCTACACCTTC.

V and J are TRBV29-1 and TRBJ2-6, with a tentative D call TRBD1 (5 bases). V dropped 6 bases and J dropped 4 bases, with 13 bases sitting between them. The CDR3 runs to 14 residues. From germline, CDR1 is SQVTM and CDR2 ANQGSEA. CDR3 loop: CSVRPGQGANVLTF. CDR3 coding DNA: TGCAGCGTCCGTCCAGGGCAAGGGGCCAACGTCCTGACTTTC.